This T cell receptor (beta chain) emerged from a study of OX40 agonist ivuxolimab in advanced cancers. Study-wide points: Mean expanded clone counts were higher in CD8+ than CD4+ T cells.

The germline gives CDR1 WNHNN, CDR2 SYGVQD (reference sequence). This CDR3 has 14 residues. V lost 8 bases, J lost 11 bases, and 16 bases stayed unmatched. TCRdb keeps only in-frame clones here, not all; method: immunoSEQ multiplex PCR. Of about 61,000 clones in the sample, 70% to 90% were seen once. On this clone itself: What it binds is unknown.

Anyone with autoimmune disease history or systemic immunosuppression was excluded. The origin of this receptor is an adult with an advanced solid tumor such as melanoma, head and neck, liver or kidney cancer. J is TRBJ1-1 and V is TRBV10-1; 8 nucleotides agree with TRBD1. The source was CD4+ or CD8+ T cells sorted from blood, collected in a trial of the OX40 agonist ivuxolimab. The CDR3 here is CASRPGGDFSEAFF. The CDR3 coding sequence is TGCGCCAGCCGCCCAGGGGGCGATTTTTCGGAGGCTTTCTTT.